Following are 6 T cell receptor beta chains from one sample sequenced in a study of shared clonotypes between healthy human individuals. Method: immunoSEQ multiplex PCR; TCRdb's copy keeps in-frame clones and lacks some. Here the sample spans about 2.4 million clones, over 85% being singletons. The sequenced sample was naive CD4+ T cells from PBMCs. The sample's subset: CD45RA+ positively selected. These receptors were collected from a man in his late teens or twenties in good health. Some clones in this sample may be carry-over from other donors' samples.

CDR3 amino acids: CASSQGYSGANVLTF. The CDR3 DNA sequence: TGCGCCAGCAGCCAAGGTTACTCTGGGGCCAACGTCCTGACTTTC. The V and J genes are TRBV4-1 and TRBJ2-6; D gene unclear. The germline CDR1 and CDR2 sequences are MGHRA and YSYEKL. The CDR3 covers 15 residues. The V end lost 1 base, the J end lost 0 bases, and 4 bases lay between the germline ends.

DNA for the CDR3: TGTGCCAGCAGCTTAACGGGGAGGGGAAGTCAAGAGACCCAGTACTTC. Translation gives CASSLTGRGSQETQYF. This chain links TRBV7-3 with TRBJ2-5; 7 nucleotides match TRBD2. Germline V CDR1 and CDR2: SGHTA, FQGTGA. The CDR3 contains 16 residues. V shed 0 bases and J 2 bases; nucleotides not matched to a gene: 6.

CDR3 DNA sequence: TGCAGTGCTACCGGGAGGTCTGAGCAGTTCTTC. This gives the protein CSATGRSEQFF. This chain links TRBV20-1 with TRBJ2-1, with 7 nucleotides matching TRBD2. J lost 9 bases, V lost 4 bases, and 3 bases had no gene match. The germline gives CDR1 DFQATT, CDR2 SNEGSKA (reference sequence). The CDR3 sequence is 11 residues long.

This clone was seen a single time. V and J are TRBV18 and TRBJ2-5; TRBD2 is a possible D gene (6 bases). This CDR3 region has 16 residues. The V gene's germline CDR1 is KGHSH and CDR2 LQKENI. V was trimmed by 3 bases and J by 10 bases, leaving 24 bases between them. This CDR3 reads CASSPSGPGAGGNQYF. The CDR3 region has the DNA TGTGCCAGCTCACCCTCCGGTCCCGGGGCCGGGGGTAACCAGTACTTC.

The chain has TRBV10-3 and TRBJ2-7; 9 nucleotides align to TRBD2. In germline, CDR1 is ENHRY, CDR2 SYGVKD. The V gene end was trimmed by 5 bases and the J gene end by 5 bases; junction bases not matched to a gene: 16. The CDR3 covers 17 residues. DNA for the CDR3: TGTGCCATCAGTACCAGCGGACAGGTTGCGGGAGGGAACGAGCAGTACTTC. Amino acid sequence: CAISTSGQVAGGNEQYF.

This rearrangement joins TRBV5-4 to TRBJ2-3, with 7 bases matching TRBD2. The CDR3 runs 12 residues. Unmatched junction bases numbered 0, after V lost 0 bases and J lost 8 bases. Germline V gives CDR1 SGHNT, CDR2 YYREEE (reference sequence). CDR3 nucleotides: TGTGCCAGCAGCTTGGGCGGGGGTACGCAGTATTTT. Protein: CASSLGGGTQYF.